Listed here are 5 T cell receptor beta chains from one sample, sequenced in a study of blood T cell repertoires in COVID-19. Produced via immunoSEQ multiplex PCR; TCRdb's table is partial and in-frame only. The data contain about 350,000 clones, approximately 90% of them singletons. The sample comprised peripheral blood. These receptors were obtained from a woman aged 55-70 years with COVID-19, enrolled during active disease.

This chain connects TRBV7-9 to TRBJ1-1; the D is unclear. V lost 3 bases to trimming and J lost 2 bases, with 10 bases between them. This CDR3 spans 14 amino acids. CDR1 is SEHNR, CDR2 FQNEAQ, per germline (reference sequence). The CDR3, as DNA: TGTGCCAGCAGCTTGGGCAGCCCCAACACTGAAGCTTTCTTT. Its protein is CASSLGSPNTEAFF.

V and J are TRBV7-2 and TRBJ2-1; 9 bases match TRBD1. CDR1 and CDR2 (germline): SGHTA, FQGNSA. V was pared by 1 base and J by 4 bases, with 2 bases of the junction left unmatched. The CDR3 contains 15 residues. The CDR3 loop reads CASSLEGQGYNEQFF. CDR3 in DNA: TGTGCCAGCAGCTTAGAGGGACAGGGTTACAATGAGCAGTTCTTC. Based on the CDR3 plus reference TRBV7-2 and TRBJ2-1, the full variable domain is GAGVSQSPSNKVTEKGKDVELRCDPISGHTALYWYRQSLGQGLEFLIYFQGNSAPDKSGLPSDRFSAERTGGSVSTLTIQRTQQEDSAVYLCASSLEGQGYNEQFFGPGTRLTVL.

The V and J genes are TRBV2 and TRBJ1-1, with D possibly TRBD1 on 5 matching bases. Germline V gives CDR1 SNHLY, CDR2 FYNNEI. The CDR3 is made up of 11 amino acids. The ends were cut back, 9 bases at V and 2 bases at J, with 7 bases in the middle. The CDR3 nucleotides read TGTGCCAGAGGGGATAACACTGAAGCTTTCTTT. Residues: CARGDNTEAFF. The whole variable domain, filled in from reference TRBV2 and TRBJ1-1, reads EPEVTQTPSHQVTQMGQEVILRCVPISNHLYFYWYRQILGQKVEFLVSFYNNEISEKSEIFDDQFSVERPDGSNFTLKIRSTKLEDSAMYFCARGDNTEAFFGQGTRLTVV.

As concerns this clone: The sample contains more than one DNA sequence encoding this CDR3. CDR3 nucleotides: TGCGCCAGCAGCTTGGGCAGGGTTGATAATTCACCCCTCCACTTT. This encodes CASSLGRVDNSPLHF. The V call is TRBV5-1, the J call TRBJ1-6, with D possibly matching TRBD1 (5 bases). Germline lookup yields CDR1 SGHRS and CDR2 YFSETQ. Trimming shortened V by 0 bases and J by 5 bases, and 9 bases separated the two germline ends. CDR3 length: 15 amino acids.

The rearrangement links TRBV24-1 to TRBJ2-3; 12 positions agree with TRBD2. V dropped 3 bases and J dropped 4; count of bases not matched to a gene: 4. The germline gives CDR1 KGHDR, CDR2 SFDVKD. CDR3 length equals 16 residues. CDR3 sequence: CATSDHASGRADTQYF. CDR3 nucleotides: TGTGCCACCAGTGATCACGCTAGCGGGAGGGCAGATACGCAGTATTTT.